These 29 T cell receptor beta chains were all obtained from the same sample, sequenced in a study of blood T cell repertoires in COVID-19. Some clones are missing from TCRdb's copy, which holds only in-frame ones; the method was immunoSEQ multiplex PCR. Found here are some 180,000 clones, 81% of them singletons; the top ten hold roughly 9.6%. The sample taken for sequencing was peripheral blood. The receptors come from a woman between 40 and 50 years old with COVID-19, enrolled during active disease.

The chain uses TRBV6-1 and TRBJ2-3; the match to TRBD2 covers 13 bases. The junction had 2 bases not matched to a gene; V was cut back by 4 bases and J by 1 base. Germline loops: CDR1 MNHNS, CDR2 SASEGT. The CDR3 has 16 amino acids. This chain's CDR3 is CASSGGTSGGTDTQYF. The CDR3 DNA sequence: TGTGCCAGCAGTGGAGGGACTAGCGGGGGCACAGATACGCAGTATTTT.

This clone turned up a few times. The sample carries other DNA sequences with the same CDR3. This chain joins TRBV19 and TRBJ1-2; tentative D call: TRBD1 (6 bases). The CDR3 is made up of 14 amino acids. Germline V gene data show CDR1 as LNHDA and CDR2 as SQIVND (reference sequence). Trimming took off 5 bases at V and 2 bases at J, with 12 bases between the two ends. The CDR3 region is CASSPQGPNYGYTF. The CDR3 coding sequence is TGTGCCAGTAGTCCTCAGGGGCCCAACTATGGCTACACCTTC. The full variable domain, rest sourced from reference TRBV19 and TRBJ1-2, is DGGITQSPKYLFRKEGQNVTLSCEQNLNHDAMYWYRQDPGQGLRLIYYSQIVNDFQKGDIAEGYSVSREKKESFPLTVTSAQKNPTAFYLCASSPQGPNYGYTFGSGTRLTVV.

This clone was detected a few times. The chain uses TRBV29-1 and TRBJ1-3; D possibly corresponds to TRBD1 (5 bases). Trimming removed 6 bases from V and 4 bases from J, with 22 bases in between. Per germline, CDR1 SQVTM and CDR2 ANQGSEA. CDR3 length: 16 amino acids. The CDR3 sequence: CSVIFGDYLSGNTIYF. CDR3 coding DNA: TGCAGCGTGATTTTCGGGGACTACCTCTCCGGAAACACCATATATTTT.

This CDR3 is CASSSGSNLYGYTF. The CDR3, as DNA: TGTGCCAGCAGCTCAGGGTCGAACCTTTATGGCTACACCTTC. This chain joins TRBV28 and TRBJ1-2; D possibly corresponds to TRBD1 (5 bases). V dropped 6 bases and J dropped 5 bases, with 16 bases sitting between them. Germline V CDR1 and CDR2: MDHEN, SYDVKM. The length of the CDR3 is 14 residues.

This clone has a single count. The chain couples TRBV5-4 to TRBJ2-2; the D gene is possibly TRBD2 (6 bases). The CDR3 runs to 19 residues. The V gene's germline CDR1 is SGHNT and CDR2 YYREEE (reference sequence). V lost 2 bases and J lost 1, with 21 bases in between. CDR3 loop: CASSLGGTGLKLNTGELFF. The CDR3 coding sequence is TGTGCCAGCAGCTTAGGAGGTACGGGACTCAAATTGAACACCGGGGAGCTGTTTTTT.

V gene TRBV7-3 combines with J gene TRBJ2-5; 7 bases line up with TRBD2. V gave up 6 bases and J gave up 2 bases; unmatched junction bases: 9. This CDR3 has 15 residues. Germline CDR1 and CDR2: SGHTA and FQGTGA. CDR3 protein: CASSPGGSPQETQYF. The CDR3 nucleotides are TGTGCCAGCAGTCCAGGCGGGAGCCCGCAAGAGACCCAGTACTTC.

The gene calls are TRBV5-6 and TRBJ1-1; D gene uncertain. There are 13 residues in the CDR3. Germline V CDR1 and CDR2: SGHDT, YYEEEE. V gave up 0 bases and J gave up 11 bases, with 14 bases separating them. The CDR3 coding sequence is TGTGCCAGCAGCTTGGAGAGGTGGAGTGGGGCTTTCTTT. Its translation is CASSLERWSGAFF.

This chain links TRBV29-1 with TRBJ2-5; no clear D gene. Germline-derived CDR1 and CDR2 are SQVTM and ANQGSEA. CDR3 size: 12 residues. V was shortened by 6 bases and J by 5 bases, with 13 bases between the two germline ends. Here the CDR3 reads CSVAGRWETQYF. The CDR3 coding sequence is TGCAGCGTCGCAGGTCGGTGGGAGACCCAGTACTTC.

The rearrangement joins TRBV29-1 to TRBJ2-5, with 16 nucleotides matching TRBD2. This CDR3 contains 17 residues. Trimming cost V 8 bases and J 1 base; bases outside gene matches: 10. Germline CDR1 is SQVTM and CDR2 is ANQGSEA. For the CDR3, the DNA is TGCAGCTCCGGGACTAGCGGGGGGGTGTGGGGCCAAGAGACCCAGTACTTC. The encoded protein is CSSGTSGGVWGQETQYF. The entire variable domain, with the rest obtained from reference TRBV29-1 and TRBJ2-5, is as follows: SAVISQKPSRDICQRGTSLTIQCQVDSQVTMMFWYRQQPGQSLTLIATANQGSEATYESGFVIDKFPISRPNLTFSTLTVSNMSPEDSSIYLCSSGTSGGVWGQETQYFGPGTRLLVL.

As for this clone: One end of the junction varies from germline; a read error may be responsible. The genes are TRBV7-7 and TRBJ2-1, with D possibly matching TRBD1 (5 bases). Germline loops: CDR1 SSHAT, CDR2 FNYEAQ (reference sequence). The CDR3 is 14 amino acids. CDR3 amino acids: CASSTDRTSNEQFF. CDR3 nucleotide sequence: TGTGCTAGCAGCACTGACAGAACAAGCAATGAGCAGTTCTTC.

The chain recombines TRBV18 with TRBJ2-1, with 7 bases aligning to TRBD1. Germline CDR1 is KGHSH and CDR2 is LQKENI. V lost 5 bases, J lost 1 base, and 2 bases stayed unmatched. This CDR3 is built from 14 residues. Here the CDR3 reads CASSSQGSYNEQFF. CDR3 DNA: TGTGCCAGCTCATCACAGGGGTCCTACAATGAGCAGTTCTTC.

This rearrangement joins TRBV27 to TRBJ2-1; D uncertain. Trimming cost V 8 bases and J 0 bases, with 5 bases left between them. The CDR3 sequence is 12 residues long. Germline V lookup: CDR1 MNHEY, CDR2 SMNVEV (reference sequence). The CDR3 sequence: CASSDSYNEQFF. The CDR3, as DNA: TGTGCCAGCTCAGACTCCTACAATGAGCAGTTCTTC.

The J gene is TRBJ1-5, the V gene TRBV6-2 or TRBV6-3; TRBD1 might be the D (5 bases). CDR1 and CDR2 from the germline V gene are MNHEY and SVGEGT. CDR3 length: 14 amino acids. Deletions cut 3 bases from V and 9 bases from J, with 15 bases between. The chain's CDR3 is CASSYETAAWPQHF. The CDR3 coding sequence is TGTGCCAGCAGTTATGAGACAGCAGCATGGCCCCAGCATTTT.

The CDR3 protein is CASSKDREDGELFF. The CDR3 region has the DNA TGTGCCAGCTCAAAAGACAGGGAGGACGGGGAGCTGTTTTTT. The chain joins TRBV18 to TRBJ2-2; possible D gene TRBD1, 7 bases. The germline CDR1 and CDR2 sequences are KGHSH and LQKENI. The ends were cut back, 5 bases at V and 7 bases at J, with 14 bases in the middle. The CDR3 contains 14 residues.

This clone was recorded a few times. This chain connects TRBV7-8 to TRBJ2-7; 8 bases map to TRBD1. CDR3 length equals 14 residues. CDR1 and CDR2 (germline): SGHVS, FQNEAQ. Trimming took 5 bases from V and 1 from J; bases not matched to a gene: 4. CDR3 protein: CASSTRGPSYEQYV. For the CDR3, the DNA is TGTGCCAGCAGCACCAGGGGGCCGTCCTACGAGCAGTACGTC.

The rearrangement uses TRBV28 and TRBJ2-3, with 9 positions matching TRBD1. The CDR3 extends over 16 amino acids. V was clipped by 5 bases and J by 1 base; unmatched bases: 7. The germline V gene has CDR1 MDHEN and CDR2 SYDVKM. CDR3 DNA: TGTGCCAGCAGTCCGACACAGGGGGCGGGCACAGATACGCAGTATTTT. Protein: CASSPTQGAGTDTQYF.

V is TRBV3-1 (or the pseudogene TRBV3-2) and J is TRBJ1-1, with a tentative D call TRBD1 (6 bases). Between the trimmed V and J ends, which lost 5 bases and 5 bases, there was a span of 12 bases. The CDR3 contains 13 residues. The V gene's germline CDR1 is LGHDT and CDR2 YNNKEL (reference sequence). CDR3 in amino acids: CASSAQGYTEAFF. Written as DNA, the CDR3 is TGTGCCAGCAGCGCACAGGGATATACTGAAGCTTTCTTT.

The V call is TRBV6-5, the J call TRBJ1-2; D gene uncertain. Trimming took off 4 bases at V and 7 bases at J, with 13 bases between the two ends. The length of the CDR3 is 13 residues. Germline CDR1 and CDR2: MNHEY and SVGAGI. The chain's CDR3 is CASSLDQVVGYTF. In DNA, the CDR3 is TGTGCCAGCAGTTTAGACCAGGTGGTTGGCTACACCTTC.

This clone came up a few times. The chain carries TRBV3-1 (or the pseudogene TRBV3-2) and TRBJ2-3, with D possibly TRBD1 on 5 matching bases. With 1 base removed from V and 2 bases from J, the gap between germline ends came to 13 bases. From germline, CDR1 is LGHDT and CDR2 YNNKEL (reference sequence). This CDR3 has 16 amino acids. Here the CDR3 DNA reads TGTGCCAGCAGCCAAGTTTGGACATCGTTCACAGATACGCAGTATTTT. This gives the protein CASSQVWTSFTDTQYF.

The rearrangement uses TRBV18 and TRBJ1-3; D remains ambiguous. There are 16 residues in the CDR3. Germline CDR1 KGHSH, CDR2 LQKENI. Trimming took off 4 bases at V and 1 base at J, with 14 bases between the two ends. CDR3 amino acids: CASSLGSPSSGNTIYF. As DNA, the CDR3 is TGTGCCAGCTCACTCGGGAGTCCCTCATCTGGAAACACCATATATTTT.

This clone has a count of ten or more. The V and J genes are TRBV5-5 and TRBJ2-1, with a weak D call TRBD2 (5 bases). The germline gives CDR1 SGHKS, CDR2 YYEKEE (reference sequence). The CDR3 runs 15 residues. V was cut by 2 bases and J by 6 bases, with 15 bases left in between. For the CDR3, the DNA is TGTGCCAGCAGCTTTGGCCCTAGCTGGGGCAATGAGCAGTTCTTC. Amino acid sequence: CASSFGPSWGNEQFF.

The V gene is TRBV30, the J gene TRBJ2-3, with D perhaps TRBD2 (6 bases). This CDR3 is built from 14 residues. Germline V gene data show CDR1 as GTSNPN and CDR2 as SVGIG (reference sequence). Trimming cost V 3 bases and J 2 bases, with 12 bases left between them. The CDR3 reads CAWRGLTFTDTQYF. The CDR3 region has the DNA TGTGCCTGGAGGGGACTTACTTTCACAGATACGCAGTATTTT.

V is TRBV11-3 and J is TRBJ2-3; 10 bases are a match to TRBD1. Germline lookup yields CDR1 SGHNT and CDR2 YENEEA. The CDR3 spans 15 residues. V dropped 3 bases and J dropped 4; count of bases not matched to a gene: 4. The CDR3 DNA reads as TGTGCCAGCAGCTTTGGGACAGGGGTCCCAGATACGCAGTATTTT. Translation gives CASSFGTGVPDTQYF. Drawing the rest from reference TRBV11-3 and TRBJ2-3, the complete variable domain is EAGVVQSPRYKIIEKKQPVAFWCNPISGHNTLYWYLQNLGQGPELLIRYENEEAVDDSQLPKDRFSAERLKGVDSTLKIQPAELGDSAVYLCASSFGTGVPDTQYFGPGTRLTVL.

The chain employs TRBV7-9 and TRBJ1-2, with D hard to call. Germline CDR1 SEHNR, CDR2 FQNEAQ (reference sequence). Trimming cost V 3 bases and J 8 bases, with 10 bases left between them. CDR3 length: 12 amino acids. This CDR3 is CASSFEAAGYTF. The CDR3 bases are TGTGCCAGCAGCTTCGAGGCGGCGGGCTACACCTTC.

The CDR3 spells CASSLSGQGDYGYTF. In DNA, the CDR3 is TGTGCCAGCAGTTTATCCGGACAGGGTGACTATGGCTACACCTTC. V and J are TRBV27 and TRBJ1-2; 8 bases match TRBD1. Germline V gene sequence: CDR1 MNHEY, CDR2 SMNVEV (reference sequence). This CDR3 comprises 15 residues. The ends lost 0 bases at V and 3 bases at J; junction bases unmatched: 3.

This chain joins TRBV6-1 and TRBJ1-1, with D possibly being TRBD1 (5 bases). The CDR3 consists of 15 residues. The germline V gene encodes CDR1 MNHNS and CDR2 SASEGT. Between the trimmed V and J ends, which lost 1 base and 1 base, there was a span of 10 bases. CDR3 region: CASSEENRGNTEAFF. In DNA, the CDR3 is TGTGCCAGCAGTGAAGAGAATAGGGGGAACACTGAAGCTTTCTTT.

The chain couples TRBV24-1 to TRBJ2-5, with D possibly matching TRBD1 (7 bases). Trimming shortened V by 1 base and J by 5 bases, and 13 bases separated the two germline ends. Per the germline V gene, CDR1 is KGHDR and CDR2 is SFDVKD. The CDR3 length is 15 residues. The CDR3 spells CATSDFRGARETQYF. CDR3 nucleotides: TGTGCCACCAGTGATTTCAGGGGGGCCCGGGAGACCCAGTACTTC.

Only a few counts were recorded for this clone. The chain combines TRBV27 with TRBJ1-2; D possibly corresponds to TRBD1 (5 bases). V was trimmed by 5 bases and J by 2 bases, leaving 18 bases between them. Germline V gives CDR1 MNHEY, CDR2 SMNVEV (reference sequence). The CDR3 spans 16 residues. The CDR3 spells CASSPGAIVANYGYTF. The CDR3 DNA reads as TGTGCCAGCAGTCCTGGGGCCATTGTAGCCAACTATGGCTACACCTTC.

V gene TRBV19 combines with J gene TRBJ2-7; maybe TRBD2 (6 bases). The CDR3 spans 16 residues. The V and J ends lost 5 bases and 9 bases respectively, with 26 bases between them. CDR1 is LNHDA and CDR2 is SQIVND in the germline V gene (reference sequence). Here the CDR3 reads CASSLLGGAEFGGQYF. The CDR3 DNA reads TGTGCCAGTAGTCTTCTCGGGGGAGCAGAGTTTGGTGGGCAGTACTTC. The whole variable domain, filled in from reference TRBV19 and TRBJ2-7, reads DGGITQSPKYLFRKEGQNVTLSCEQNLNHDAMYWYRQDPGQGLRLIYYSQIVNDFQKGDIAEGYSVSREKKESFPLTVTSAQKNPTAFYLCASSLLGGAEFGGQYFGPGTRLTVT.